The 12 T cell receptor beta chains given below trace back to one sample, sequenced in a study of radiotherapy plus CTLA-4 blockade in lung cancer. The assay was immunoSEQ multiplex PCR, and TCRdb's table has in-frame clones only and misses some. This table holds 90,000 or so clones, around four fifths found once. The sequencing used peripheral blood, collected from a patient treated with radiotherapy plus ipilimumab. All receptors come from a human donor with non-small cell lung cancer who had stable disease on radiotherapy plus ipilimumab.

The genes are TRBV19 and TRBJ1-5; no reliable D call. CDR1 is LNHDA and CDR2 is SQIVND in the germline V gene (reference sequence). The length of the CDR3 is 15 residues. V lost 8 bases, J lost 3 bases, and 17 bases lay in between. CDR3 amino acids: CASSSVEGFNQPQHF. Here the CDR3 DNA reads TGTGCCAGTTCCTCAGTGGAGGGTTTCAATCAGCCCCAGCATTTT.

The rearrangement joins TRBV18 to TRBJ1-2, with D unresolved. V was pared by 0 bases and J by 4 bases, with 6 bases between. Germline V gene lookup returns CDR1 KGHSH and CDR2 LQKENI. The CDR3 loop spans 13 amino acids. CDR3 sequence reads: CASSPPESYGYTF. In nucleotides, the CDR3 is TGTGCCAGCTCACCACCGGAAAGCTATGGCTACACCTTC. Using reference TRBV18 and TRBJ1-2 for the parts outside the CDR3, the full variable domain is NAGVMQNPRHLVRRRGQEARLRCSPMKGHSHVYWYRQLPEEGLKFMVYLQKENIIDESGMPKERFSAEFPKEGPSILRIQQVVRGDSAAYFCASSPPESYGYTFGSGTRLTVV.

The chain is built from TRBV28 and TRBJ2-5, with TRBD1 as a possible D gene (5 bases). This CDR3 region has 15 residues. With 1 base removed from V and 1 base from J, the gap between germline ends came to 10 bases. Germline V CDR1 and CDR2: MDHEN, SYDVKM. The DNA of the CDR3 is TGTGCCAGCAGTTTATCTAGACAGTTCCAAGAGACCCAGTACTTC. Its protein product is CASSLSRQFQETQYF.

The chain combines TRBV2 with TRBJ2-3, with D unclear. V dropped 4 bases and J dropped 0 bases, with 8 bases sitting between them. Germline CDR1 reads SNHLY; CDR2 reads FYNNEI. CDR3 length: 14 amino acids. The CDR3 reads CASSVIASTDTQYF. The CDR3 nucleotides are TGTGCCAGCAGTGTGATAGCTAGCACAGATACGCAGTATTTT.

The CDR3 loop is CASSSSTANEQFF. The DNA for the CDR3 is TGTGCCAGCAGCTCCTCTACGGCAAATGAGCAGTTCTTC. J is TRBJ2-1 and V is TRBV7-2; D gene unclear. The CDR3 has 13 amino acids. The V gene lost 4 bases and the J gene lost 7 bases, with 11 bases spanning the gap. Per the germline V gene, CDR1 is SGHTA and CDR2 is FQGNSA. The full variable domain, its missing parts supplied by reference TRBV7-2 and TRBJ2-1, is GAGVSQSPSNKVTEKGKDVELRCDPISGHTALYWYRQSLGQGLEFLIYFQGNSAPDKSGLPSDRFSAERTGGSVSTLTIQRTQQEDSAVYLCASSSSTANEQFFGPGTRLTVL.

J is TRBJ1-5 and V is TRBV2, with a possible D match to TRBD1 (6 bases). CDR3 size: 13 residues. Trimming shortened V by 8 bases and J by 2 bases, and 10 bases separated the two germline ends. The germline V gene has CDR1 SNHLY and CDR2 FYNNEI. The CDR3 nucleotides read TGTGCCAGCCGGACAGAAGGCAATCAGCCCCAGCATTTT. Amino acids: CASRTEGNQPQHF. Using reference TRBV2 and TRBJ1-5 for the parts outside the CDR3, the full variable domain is EPEVTQTPSHQVTQMGQEVILRCVPISNHLYFYWYRQILGQKVEFLVSFYNNEISEKSEIFDDQFSVERPDGSNFTLKIRSTKLEDSAMYFCASRTEGNQPQHFGDGTRLSIL.

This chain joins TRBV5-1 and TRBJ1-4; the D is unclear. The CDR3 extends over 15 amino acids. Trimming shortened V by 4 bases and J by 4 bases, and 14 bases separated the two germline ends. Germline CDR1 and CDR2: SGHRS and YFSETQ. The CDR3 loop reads CASSPYGLSNEKLFF. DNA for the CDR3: TGCGCCAGCAGCCCCTATGGACTGAGTAATGAAAAACTGTTTTTT.

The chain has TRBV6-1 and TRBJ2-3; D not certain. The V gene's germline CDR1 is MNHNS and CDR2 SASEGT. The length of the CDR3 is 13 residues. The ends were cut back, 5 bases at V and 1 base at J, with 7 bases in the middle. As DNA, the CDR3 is TGTGCCAGCAGTAAAGTTGGCACAGATACGCAGTATTTT. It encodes CASSKVGTDTQYF.

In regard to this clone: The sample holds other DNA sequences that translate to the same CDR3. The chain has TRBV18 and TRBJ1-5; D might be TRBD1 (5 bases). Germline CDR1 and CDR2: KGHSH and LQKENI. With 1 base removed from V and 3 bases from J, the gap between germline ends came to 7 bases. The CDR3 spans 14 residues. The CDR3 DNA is TGTGCCAGCTCACCACAGGGGAACAATCAGCCCCAGCATTTT. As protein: CASSPQGNNQPQHF.

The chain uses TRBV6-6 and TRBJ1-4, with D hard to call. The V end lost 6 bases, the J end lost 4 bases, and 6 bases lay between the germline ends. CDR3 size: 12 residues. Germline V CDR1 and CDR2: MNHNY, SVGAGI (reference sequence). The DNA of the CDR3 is TGTGCCAGCAGGGCTGGTAATGAAAAACTGTTTTTT. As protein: CASRAGNEKLFF.

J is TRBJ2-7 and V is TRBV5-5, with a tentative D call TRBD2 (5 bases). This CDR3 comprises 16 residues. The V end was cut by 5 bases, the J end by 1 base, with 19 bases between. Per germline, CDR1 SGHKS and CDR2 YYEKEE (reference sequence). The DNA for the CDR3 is TGTGCCAGCAGTCCAGAAATAAAGAGGGCATCCTACGAGCAGTACTTC. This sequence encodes CASSPEIKRASYEQYF.

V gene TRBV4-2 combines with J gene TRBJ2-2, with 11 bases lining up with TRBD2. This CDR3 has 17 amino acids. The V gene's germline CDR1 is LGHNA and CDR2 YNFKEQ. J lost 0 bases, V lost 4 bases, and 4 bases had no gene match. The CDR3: CASSPGLAASNTGELFF. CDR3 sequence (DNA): TGTGCCAGCAGCCCGGGACTAGCGGCATCGAACACCGGGGAGCTGTTTTTT.